The sequence of this T cell receptor beta chain was determined in a study of metastatic and nonmetastatic thyroid tumors. As for the study in general: The study looked at repertoires side by side in blood and in tumor or nodule tissue from malignant and benign thyroid patients.

V dropped 1 base and J dropped 2; count of bases not matched to a gene: 11. This CDR3 is built from 17 residues. Germline lookup yields CDR1 DFQATT and CDR2 SNEGSKA (reference sequence). TCRdb reprocessed the PCR reads via MiXCR. The sample contains 39,000 or so clones, around 20% of which appear only once. This clone was counted many times. Thyroid surgery took place with no prior treatment in any patient. V and J are TRBV20-1 and TRBJ2-7; 10 bases line up with TRBD1. The clonotype comes from a female donor with papillary thyroid cancer or a benign thyroid nodule (not recorded which). Some clones in this sample may be carry-over from other donors' samples. Sample: blood. In DNA, the CDR3 is TGCAGTGCTAGAGGACAGGGGGCGTGGGAAGAAGCCTACGAGCAGTACTTC. Protein product: CSARGQGAWEEAYEQYF.